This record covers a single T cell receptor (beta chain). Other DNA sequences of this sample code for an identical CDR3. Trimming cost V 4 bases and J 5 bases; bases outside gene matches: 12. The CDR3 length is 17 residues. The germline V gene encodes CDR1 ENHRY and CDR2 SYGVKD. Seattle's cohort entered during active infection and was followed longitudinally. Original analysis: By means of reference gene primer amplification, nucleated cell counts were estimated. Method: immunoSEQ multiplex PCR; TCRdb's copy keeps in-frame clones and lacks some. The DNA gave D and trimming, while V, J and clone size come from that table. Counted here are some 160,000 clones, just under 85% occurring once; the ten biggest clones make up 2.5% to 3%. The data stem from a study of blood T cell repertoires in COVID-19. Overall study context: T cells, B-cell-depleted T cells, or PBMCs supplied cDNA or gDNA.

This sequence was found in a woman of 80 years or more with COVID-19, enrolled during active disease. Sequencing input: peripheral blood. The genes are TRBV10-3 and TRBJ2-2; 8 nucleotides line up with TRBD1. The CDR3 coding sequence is TGTGCCATCAGTGGGCTTCGGACAGGGAGAGGGACCGGGGAGCTGTTTTTT. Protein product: CAISGLRTGRGTGELFF.